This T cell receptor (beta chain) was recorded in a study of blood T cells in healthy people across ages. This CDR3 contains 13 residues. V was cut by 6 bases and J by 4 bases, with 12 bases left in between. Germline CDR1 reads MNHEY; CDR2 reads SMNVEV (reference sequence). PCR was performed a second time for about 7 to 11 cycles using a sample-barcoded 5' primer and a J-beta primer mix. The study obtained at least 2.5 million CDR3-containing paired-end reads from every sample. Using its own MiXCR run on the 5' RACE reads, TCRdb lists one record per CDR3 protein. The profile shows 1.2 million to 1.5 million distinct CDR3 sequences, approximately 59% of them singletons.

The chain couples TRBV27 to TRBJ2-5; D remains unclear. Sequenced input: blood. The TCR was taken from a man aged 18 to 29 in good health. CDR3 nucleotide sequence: TGTGCCAGCAGACAAATTATAGGAGAGACCCAGTACTTC. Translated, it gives CASRQIIGETQYF.